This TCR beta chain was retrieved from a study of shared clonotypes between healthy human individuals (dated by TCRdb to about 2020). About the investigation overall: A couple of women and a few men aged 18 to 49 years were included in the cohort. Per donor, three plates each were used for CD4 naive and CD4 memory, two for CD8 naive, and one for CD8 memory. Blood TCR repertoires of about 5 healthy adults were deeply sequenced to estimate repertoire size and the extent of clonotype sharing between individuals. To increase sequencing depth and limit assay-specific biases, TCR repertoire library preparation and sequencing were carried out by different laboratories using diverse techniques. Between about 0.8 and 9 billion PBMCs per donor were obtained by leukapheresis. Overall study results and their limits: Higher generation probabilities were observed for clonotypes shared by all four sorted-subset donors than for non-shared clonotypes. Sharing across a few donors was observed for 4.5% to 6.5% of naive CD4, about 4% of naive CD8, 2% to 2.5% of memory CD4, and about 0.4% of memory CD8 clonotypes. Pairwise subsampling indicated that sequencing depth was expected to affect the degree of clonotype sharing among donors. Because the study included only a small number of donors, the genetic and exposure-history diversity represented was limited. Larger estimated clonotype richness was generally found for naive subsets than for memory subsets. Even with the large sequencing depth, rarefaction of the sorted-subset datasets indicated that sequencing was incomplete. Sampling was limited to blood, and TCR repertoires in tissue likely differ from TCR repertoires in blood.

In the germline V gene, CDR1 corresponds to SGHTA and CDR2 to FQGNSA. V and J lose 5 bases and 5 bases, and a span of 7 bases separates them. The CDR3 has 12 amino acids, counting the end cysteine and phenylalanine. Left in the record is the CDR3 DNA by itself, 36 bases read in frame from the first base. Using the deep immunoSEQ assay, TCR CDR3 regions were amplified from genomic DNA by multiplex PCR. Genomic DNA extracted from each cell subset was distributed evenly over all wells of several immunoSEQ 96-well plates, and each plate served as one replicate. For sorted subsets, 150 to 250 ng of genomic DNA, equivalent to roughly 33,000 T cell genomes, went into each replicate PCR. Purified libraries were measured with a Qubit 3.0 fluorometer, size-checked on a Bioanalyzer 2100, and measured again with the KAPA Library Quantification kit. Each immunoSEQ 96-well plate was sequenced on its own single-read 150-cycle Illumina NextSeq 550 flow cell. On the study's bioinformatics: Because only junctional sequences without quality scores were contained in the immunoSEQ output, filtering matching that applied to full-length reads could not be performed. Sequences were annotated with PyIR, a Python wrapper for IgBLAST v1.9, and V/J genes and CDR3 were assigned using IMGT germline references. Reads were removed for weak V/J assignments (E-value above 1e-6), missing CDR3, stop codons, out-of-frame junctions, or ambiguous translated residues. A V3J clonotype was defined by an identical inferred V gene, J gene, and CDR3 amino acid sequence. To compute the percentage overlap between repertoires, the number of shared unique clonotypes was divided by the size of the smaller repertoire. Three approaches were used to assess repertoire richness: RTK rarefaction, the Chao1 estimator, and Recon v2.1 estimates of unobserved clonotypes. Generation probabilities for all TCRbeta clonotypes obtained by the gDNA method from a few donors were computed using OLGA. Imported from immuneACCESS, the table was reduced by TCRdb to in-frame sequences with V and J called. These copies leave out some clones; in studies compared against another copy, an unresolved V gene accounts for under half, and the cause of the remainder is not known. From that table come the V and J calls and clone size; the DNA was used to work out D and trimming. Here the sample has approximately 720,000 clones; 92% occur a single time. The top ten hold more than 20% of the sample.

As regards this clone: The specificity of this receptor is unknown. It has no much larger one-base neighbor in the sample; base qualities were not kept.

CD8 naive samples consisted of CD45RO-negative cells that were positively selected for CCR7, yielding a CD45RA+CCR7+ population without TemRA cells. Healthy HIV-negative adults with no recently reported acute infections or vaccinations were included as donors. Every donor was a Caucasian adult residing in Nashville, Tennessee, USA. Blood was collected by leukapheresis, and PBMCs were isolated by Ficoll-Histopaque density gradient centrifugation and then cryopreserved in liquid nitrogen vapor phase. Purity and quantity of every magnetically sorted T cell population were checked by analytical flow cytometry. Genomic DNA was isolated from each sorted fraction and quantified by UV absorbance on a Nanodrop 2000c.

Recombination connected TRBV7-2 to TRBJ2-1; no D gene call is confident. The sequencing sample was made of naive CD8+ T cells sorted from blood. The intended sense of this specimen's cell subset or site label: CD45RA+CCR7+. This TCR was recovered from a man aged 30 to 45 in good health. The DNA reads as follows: TGTGCCAGCAGCCCCCCCCACAATGAGCAGTTCTTC. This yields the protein CASSPPHNEQFF.